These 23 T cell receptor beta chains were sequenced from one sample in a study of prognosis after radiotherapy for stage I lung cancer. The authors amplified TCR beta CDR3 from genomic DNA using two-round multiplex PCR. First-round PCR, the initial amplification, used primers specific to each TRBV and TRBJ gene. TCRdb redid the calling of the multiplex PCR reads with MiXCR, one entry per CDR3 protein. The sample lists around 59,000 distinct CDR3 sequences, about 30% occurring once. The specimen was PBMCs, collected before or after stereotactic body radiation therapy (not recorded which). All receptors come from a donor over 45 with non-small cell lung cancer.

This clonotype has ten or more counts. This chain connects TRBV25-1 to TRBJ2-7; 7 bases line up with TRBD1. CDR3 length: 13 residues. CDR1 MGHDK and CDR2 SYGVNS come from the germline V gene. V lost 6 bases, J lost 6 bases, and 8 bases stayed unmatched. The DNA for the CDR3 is TGTGCCAGCAGCTTCCCAGGGGGTGCCGAGCAGTACTTC. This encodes CASSFPGGAEQYF.

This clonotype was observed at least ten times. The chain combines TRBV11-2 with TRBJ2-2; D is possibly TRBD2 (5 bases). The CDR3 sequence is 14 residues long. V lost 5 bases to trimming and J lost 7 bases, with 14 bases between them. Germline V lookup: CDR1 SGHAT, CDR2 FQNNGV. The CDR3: CASSRRSVGGELFF. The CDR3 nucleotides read TGTGCCAGCAGCCGGAGGTCGGTGGGCGGGGAGCTGTTTTTT.

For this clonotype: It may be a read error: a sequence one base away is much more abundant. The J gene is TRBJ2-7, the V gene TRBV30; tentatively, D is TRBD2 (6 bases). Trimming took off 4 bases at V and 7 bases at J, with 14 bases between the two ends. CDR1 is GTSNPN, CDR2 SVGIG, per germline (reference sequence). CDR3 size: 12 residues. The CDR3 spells CAWMRGPGEQYF. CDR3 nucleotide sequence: TGTGCCTGGATGCGGGGTCCGGGTGAGCAGTACTTC.

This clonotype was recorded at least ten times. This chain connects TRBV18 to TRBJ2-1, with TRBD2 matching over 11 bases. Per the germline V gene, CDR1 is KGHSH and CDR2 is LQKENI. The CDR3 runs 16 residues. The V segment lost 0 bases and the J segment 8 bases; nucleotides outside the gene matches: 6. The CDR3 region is CASSPPWSSGGDEQFF. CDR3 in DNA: TGTGCCAGCTCACCACCTTGGAGTAGCGGGGGGGATGAGCAGTTCTTC.

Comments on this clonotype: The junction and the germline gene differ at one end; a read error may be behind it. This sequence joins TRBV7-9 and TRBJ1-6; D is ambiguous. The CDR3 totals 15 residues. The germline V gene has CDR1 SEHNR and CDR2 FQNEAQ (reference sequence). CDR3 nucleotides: TGTGCCAGCAGCTTTACTGACATGGGGAATTTACCCCTCCACTTT. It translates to CASSFTDMGNLPLHF.

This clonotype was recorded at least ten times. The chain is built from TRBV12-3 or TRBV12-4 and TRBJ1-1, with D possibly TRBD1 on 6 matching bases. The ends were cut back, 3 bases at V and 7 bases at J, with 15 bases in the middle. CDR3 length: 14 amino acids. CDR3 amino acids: CASSFSERGVEAFF. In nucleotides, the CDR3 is TGTGCCAGCAGTTTTTCCGAAAGGGGGGTTGAAGCTTTCTTT.

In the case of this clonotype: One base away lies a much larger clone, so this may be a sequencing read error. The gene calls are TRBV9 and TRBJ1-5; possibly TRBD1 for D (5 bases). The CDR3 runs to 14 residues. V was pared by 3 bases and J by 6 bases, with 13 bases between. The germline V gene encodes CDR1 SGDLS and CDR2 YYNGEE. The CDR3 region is CASSATRGGQPQHF. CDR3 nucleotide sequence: TGTGCCAGCAGCGCAACACGGGGCGGTCAGCCCCAGCATTTT.

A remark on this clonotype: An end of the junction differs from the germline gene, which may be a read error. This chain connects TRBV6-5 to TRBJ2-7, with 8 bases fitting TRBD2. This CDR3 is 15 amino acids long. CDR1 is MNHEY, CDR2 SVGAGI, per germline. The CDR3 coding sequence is TGTGCCAACAGTTTCCTGGCGGGGGGCAACTACGAGCAGTACTTC. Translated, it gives CANSFLAGGNYEQYF.

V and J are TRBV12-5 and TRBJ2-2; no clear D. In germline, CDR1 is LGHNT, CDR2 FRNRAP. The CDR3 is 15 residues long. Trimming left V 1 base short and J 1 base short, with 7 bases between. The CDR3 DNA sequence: TGTGCTAGTGGTTTGGACGGTGAGAACACCGGGGAGCTGTTTTTT. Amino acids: CASGLDGENTGELFF.

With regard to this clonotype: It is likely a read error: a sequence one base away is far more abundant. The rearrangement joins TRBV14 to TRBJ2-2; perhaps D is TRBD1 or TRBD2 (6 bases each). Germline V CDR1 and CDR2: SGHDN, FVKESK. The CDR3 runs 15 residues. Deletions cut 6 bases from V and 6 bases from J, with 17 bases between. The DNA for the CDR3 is TGTGCCAGCAGTGGGGGGACATGGCGGTCCGGGGAGCTGTTTTTT. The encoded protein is CASSGGTWRSGELFF.

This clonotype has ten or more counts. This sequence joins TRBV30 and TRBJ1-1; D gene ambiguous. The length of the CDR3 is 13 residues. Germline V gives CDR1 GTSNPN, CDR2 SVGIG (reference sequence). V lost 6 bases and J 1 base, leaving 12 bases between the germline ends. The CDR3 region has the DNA TGTGCCTGTAAGATCTACAGGAACACTGAAGCTTTCTTT. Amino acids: CACKIYRNTEAFF.

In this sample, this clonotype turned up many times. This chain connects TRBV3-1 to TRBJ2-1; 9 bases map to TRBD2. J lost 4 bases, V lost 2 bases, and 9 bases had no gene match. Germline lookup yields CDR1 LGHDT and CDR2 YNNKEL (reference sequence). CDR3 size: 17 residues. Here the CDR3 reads CASSQSPRRGGYNEQFF. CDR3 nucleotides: TGTGCCAGCAGCCAATCTCCGCGGCGGGGGGGATACAATGAGCAGTTCTTC.

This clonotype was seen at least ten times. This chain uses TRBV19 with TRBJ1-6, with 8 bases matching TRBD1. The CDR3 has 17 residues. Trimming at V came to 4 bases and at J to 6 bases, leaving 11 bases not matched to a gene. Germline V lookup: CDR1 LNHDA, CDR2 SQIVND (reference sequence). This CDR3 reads CASSTPQGTGPNSPLHF. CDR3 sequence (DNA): TGTGCCAGTAGTACACCCCAGGGGACAGGACCTAATTCACCCCTCCACTTT.

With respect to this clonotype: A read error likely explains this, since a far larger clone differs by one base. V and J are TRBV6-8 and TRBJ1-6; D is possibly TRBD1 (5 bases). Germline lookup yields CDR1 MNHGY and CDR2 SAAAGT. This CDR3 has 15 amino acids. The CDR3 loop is CASSYSRQGTSPLDF. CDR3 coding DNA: TGTGCCAGCAGTTACTCGCGGCAGGGTACCTCACCCCTCGACTTT.

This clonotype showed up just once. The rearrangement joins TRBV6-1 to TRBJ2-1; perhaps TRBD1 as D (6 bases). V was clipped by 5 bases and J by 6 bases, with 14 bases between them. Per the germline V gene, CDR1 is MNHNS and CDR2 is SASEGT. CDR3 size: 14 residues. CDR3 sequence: CASSRGKGGNEQFF. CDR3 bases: TGTGCCAGCAGTCGAGGGAAAGGGGGCAATGAGCAGTTCTTC.

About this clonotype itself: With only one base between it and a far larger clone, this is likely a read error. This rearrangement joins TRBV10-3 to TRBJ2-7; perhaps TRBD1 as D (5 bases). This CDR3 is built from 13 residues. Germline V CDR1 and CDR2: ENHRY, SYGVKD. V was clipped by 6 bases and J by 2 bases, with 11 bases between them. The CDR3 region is CAIRRTITYEQYF. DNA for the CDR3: TGTGCCATCAGAAGGACAATCACCTACGAGCAGTACTTC.

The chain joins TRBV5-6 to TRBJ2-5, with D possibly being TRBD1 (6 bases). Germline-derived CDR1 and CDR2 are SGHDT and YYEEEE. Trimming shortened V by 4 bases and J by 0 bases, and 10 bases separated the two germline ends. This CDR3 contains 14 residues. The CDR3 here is CASSLRGYQETQYF. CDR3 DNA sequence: TGTGCCAGCAGCCTGAGGGGGTACCAAGAGACCCAGTACTTC.

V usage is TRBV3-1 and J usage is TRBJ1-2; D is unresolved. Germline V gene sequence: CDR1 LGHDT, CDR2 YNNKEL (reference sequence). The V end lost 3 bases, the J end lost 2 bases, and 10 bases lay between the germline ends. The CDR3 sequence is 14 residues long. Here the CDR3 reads CASSQAYMNYGYTF. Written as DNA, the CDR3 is TGTGCCAGCAGCCAGGCTTATATGAACTATGGCTACACCTTC. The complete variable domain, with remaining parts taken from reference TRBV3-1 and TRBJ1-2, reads DTAVSQTPKYLVTQMGNDKSIKCEQNLGHDTMYWYKQDSKKFLKIMFSYNNKELIINETVPNRFSPKSPDKAHLNLHINSLELGDSAVYFCASSQAYMNYGYTFGSGTRLTVV.

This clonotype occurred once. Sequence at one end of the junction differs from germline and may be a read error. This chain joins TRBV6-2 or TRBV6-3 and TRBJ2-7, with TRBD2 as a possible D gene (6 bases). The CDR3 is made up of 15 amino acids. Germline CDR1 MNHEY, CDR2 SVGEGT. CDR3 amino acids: CATSYSLQGGYEQYF. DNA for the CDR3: TGTGCCACCAGTTACTCGCTGCAGGGAGGATACGAGCAGTACTTC.

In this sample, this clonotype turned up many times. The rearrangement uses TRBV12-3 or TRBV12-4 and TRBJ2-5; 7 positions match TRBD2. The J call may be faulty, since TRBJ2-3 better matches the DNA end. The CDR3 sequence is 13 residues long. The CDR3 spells CASSLGGKDTQYF. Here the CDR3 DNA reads TGTGCCAGCAGCCTGGGGGGGAAAGATACGCAGTATTTT.

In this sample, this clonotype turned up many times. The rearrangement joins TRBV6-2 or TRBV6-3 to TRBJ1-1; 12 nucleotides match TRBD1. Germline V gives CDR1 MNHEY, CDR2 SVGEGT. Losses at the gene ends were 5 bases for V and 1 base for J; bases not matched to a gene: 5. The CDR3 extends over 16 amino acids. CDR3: CASSPGTGGANTEAFF. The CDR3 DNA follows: TGTGCCAGCAGTCCTGGGACAGGGGGCGCGAACACTGAAGCTTTCTTT.

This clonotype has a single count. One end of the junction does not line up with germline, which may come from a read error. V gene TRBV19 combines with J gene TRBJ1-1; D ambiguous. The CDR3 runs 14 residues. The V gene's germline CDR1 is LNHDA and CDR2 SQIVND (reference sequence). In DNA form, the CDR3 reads TGTGCCAATAGTCCCCTAGATTGCGACACCGAAGCTTTCTTT. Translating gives CANSPLDCDTEAFF. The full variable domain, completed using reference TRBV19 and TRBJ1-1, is DGGITQSPKYLFRKEGQNVTLSCEQNLNHDAMYWYRQDPGQGLRLIYYSQIVNDFQKGDIAEGYSVSREKKESFPLTVTSAQKNPTAFYLCANSPLDCDTEAFFGQGTRLTVV.

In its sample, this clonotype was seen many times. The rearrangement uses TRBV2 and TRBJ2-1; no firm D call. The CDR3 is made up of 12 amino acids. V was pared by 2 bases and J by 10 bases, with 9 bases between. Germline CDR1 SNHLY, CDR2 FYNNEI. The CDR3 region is CASSEHPGEQFF. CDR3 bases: TGTGCCAGCAGTGAACACCCGGGCGAGCAGTTCTTC.